The present T cell receptor (beta chain) was sequenced within a study of blood T cell repertoires in COVID-19. Background on the study: Whether acute or convalescent, the COVID-19 samples came from the United States, Italy and Spain. Sources were T cells, B-cell-depleted T cells, or PBMCs; the material itself was cDNA or gDNA.

This CDR3 has 16 residues. In the original processing: Reference gene primer amplification gave nucleated cell count estimates. Sequencing used immunoSEQ multiplex PCR; TCRdb keeps in-frame clones, though not all of them. V, J and clone size were drawn from that table, and D and trimming were deduced from the DNA. The data show tens of thousands of clones, with 87% seen just once and 9% to 9.5% held by the top ten. This chain connects TRBV1 to TRBJ2-5; the DNA was not compared with TRBD2, the D call given in the table. TRBV1 is a pseudogene locus. This clonotype was sampled from a human donor in a cohort sampled during active COVID-19. Sequenced material: peripheral blood. The CDR3 DNA sequence: TGCACCAGCAGCCAACCGGGGCGGGGGTACCAAGAGACCCAGTACTTC. It translates to CTSSQPGRGYQETQYF.